This T cell receptor (beta chain) was captured in a study of blood T cell repertoires in COVID-19. Points on this clone: The sample contains more than one DNA sequence encoding this CDR3.

Assay: immunoSEQ multiplex PCR; the TCRdb copy retains only in-frame clones and omits some. This sample has 250,000 to 350,000 clones, with over 70% found just once. Source material: peripheral blood. This receptor was obtained from a woman aged 50 to 65 with acute or convalescent COVID-19.

The CDR3 sequence: CASSQNRGVAEAFF. In nucleotides, the CDR3 is TGTGCCAGCAGCCAGAACAGGGGAGTGGCTGAAGCTTTCTTT. The chain has TRBV3-1 (or the pseudogene TRBV3-2) and TRBJ1-1; the match to TRBD1 covers 7 bases. Germline-derived CDR1 and CDR2 are LGHDT and YNNKEL (reference sequence). Germline trimming cut 3 bases from V and 6 bases from J; bases unmatched to any gene: 7. The CDR3 has 14 residues.